Listed here are 26 T cell receptor beta chains from one sample, sequenced in a study of cytomegalovirus exposure and HLA in healthy donors. PCR amplification relied on 60 Vbeta primers (plus 13 Jbeta primers). Sequenced by immunoSEQ multiplex PCR; TCRdb stores in-frame clones only, minus some. The sample yields approximately 150,000 clones, 65% to 80% seen once. The specimen was PBMCs. The source is a woman aged 40-49 years in good health and CMV-seronegative.

A single count supports this clone. The gene calls are TRBV6-5 and TRBJ1-2; 9 bases are shared with TRBD1. V gave up 4 bases and J gave up 2 bases; unmatched junction bases: 5. Looked up from germline, CDR1 is MNHEY and CDR2 is SVGAGI. The CDR3 contains 15 residues. Here the CDR3 reads CASSFLTGGNYGYTF. The CDR3 nucleotides are TGTGCCAGCAGTTTTCTTACAGGGGGCAACTATGGCTACACCTTC.

This chain connects TRBV6-6 to TRBJ2-2; D remains ambiguous. The CDR3 is 13 residues long. The germline V gene encodes CDR1 MNHNY and CDR2 SVGAGI (reference sequence). V lost 4 bases and J 8 bases, leaving 11 bases between the germline ends. Here the CDR3 DNA reads TGTGCCAGCAGTTTGAGTGATACTGGGGAGCTGTTTTTT. This translates into CASSLSDTGELFF.

This clone was observed a single time. This chain uses TRBV7-8 with TRBJ1-1, with D maybe TRBD1 (5 bases). Germline V gives CDR1 SGHVS, CDR2 FQNEAQ. V was pared by 0 bases and J by 10 bases, with 18 bases between. CDR3 length equals 15 residues. CDR3 nucleotide sequence: TGTGCCAGCAGCTTAGCGCCCAGGGCGCAAAGAGGAGCTTTCTTT. It yields the protein CASSLAPRAQRGAFF.

This chain connects TRBV27 to TRBJ2-2; perhaps TRBD1 as D (5 bases). Germline V gives CDR1 MNHEY, CDR2 SMNVEV (reference sequence). V was pared by 6 bases and J by 8 bases, with 10 bases between. The CDR3 has 12 residues. The CDR3 nucleotides read TGTGCCAGCAGCCAAAGACAGGGGGAGCTGTTTTTT. This codes for CASSQRQGELFF.

The chain is built from TRBV5-4 and TRBJ1-1, with TRBD1 matching over 8 bases. The CDR3 contains 16 residues. The germline V gene encodes CDR1 SGHNT and CDR2 YYREEE (reference sequence). The ends lost 4 bases at V and 8 bases at J; junction bases unmatched: 16. The CDR3 is CASSDRGGDGDGEAFF. DNA of the CDR3: TGTGCCAGCAGCGACAGGGGAGGGGATGGCGATGGGGAAGCTTTCTTT.

This chain links TRBV5-6 with TRBJ2-1; 9 bases are shared with TRBD2. V dropped 0 bases and J dropped 8; count of bases not matched to a gene: 6. In germline, CDR1 is SGHDT, CDR2 YYEEEE. The CDR3 has 15 residues. The CDR3 loop reads CASSLELAGVYEQFF. The CDR3 nucleotides read TGTGCCAGCAGCTTGGAGTTAGCGGGAGTTTATGAGCAGTTCTTC.

This clone was observed a single time. The chain links TRBV9 to TRBJ2-1, with D possibly TRBD1 on 6 matching bases. Trimming shortened V by 3 bases and J by 7 bases, and 17 bases separated the two germline ends. The CDR3 length is 15 residues. Looked up from germline, CDR1 is SGDLS and CDR2 is YYNGEE. CDR3 residues: CASSARDTLGNEQFF. The CDR3 DNA sequence: TGTGCCAGCAGCGCCCGGGACACCCTGGGTAATGAGCAGTTCTTC.

This chain uses TRBV5-4 with TRBJ2-4, with TRBD1 matching over 10 bases. V shed 0 bases, J shed 0 bases, and the junction held 9 bases outside the gene matches. The CDR3 loop spans 19 amino acids. Germline CDR1 and CDR2: SGHNT and YYREEE (reference sequence). The CDR3 sequence is CASSLAPGQGRLAKNIQYF. In DNA, the CDR3 is TGTGCCAGCAGCTTGGCCCCGGGACAGGGGCGATTAGCCAAAAACATTCAGTACTTC.

This clone was observed a few times. The V call is TRBV9, the J call TRBJ2-5; TRBD1 is a possible D gene (6 bases). Germline values: CDR1 SGDLS, CDR2 YYNGEE. This CDR3 comprises 15 residues. V lost 4 bases, J lost 1 base, and 14 bases lay in between. CDR3 protein: CASSPQGHFQETQYF. The CDR3 nucleotides are TGTGCCAGCAGCCCGCAGGGGCACTTCCAAGAGACCCAGTACTTC.

V is TRBV5-4 and J is TRBJ2-7; weak D call: TRBD2 (6 bases). V was clipped by 4 bases and J by 7 bases, with 15 bases between them. Germline V gene sequence: CDR1 SGHNT, CDR2 YYREEE (reference sequence). The CDR3 is made up of 13 amino acids. Here the CDR3 DNA reads TGTGCCAGCAGCCCCCCCGCAGGGAGGGAGCAGTACTTC. Its translation: CASSPPAGREQYF.

This clone was observed a handful of times. The chain combines TRBV6-1 with TRBJ1-1, with no clear D. Germline V gene sequence: CDR1 MNHNS, CDR2 SASEGT. CDR3 length: 13 residues. The V end lost 2 bases, the J end lost 0 bases, and 4 bases lay between the germline ends. CDR3 in DNA: TGTGCCAGCAGTGAATATATGAACACTGAAGCTTTCTTT. As protein: CASSEYMNTEAFF.

The chain carries TRBV18 and TRBJ1-1; possibly TRBD1 for D (6 bases). Deletions cut 3 bases from V and 1 base from J, with 12 bases between. CDR1 and CDR2 from the germline V gene are KGHSH and LQKENI. The CDR3 runs to 15 residues. CDR3 region: CASSPPHRANTEAFF. CDR3 in DNA: TGTGCCAGCTCACCCCCCCACAGGGCGAACACTGAAGCTTTCTTT. The full variable domain, its missing parts supplied by reference TRBV18 and TRBJ1-1, is NAGVMQNPRHLVRRRGQEARLRCSPMKGHSHVYWYRQLPEEGLKFMVYLQKENIIDESGMPKERFSAEFPKEGPSILRIQQVVRGDSAAYFCASSPPHRANTEAFFGQGTRLTVV.

This sequence joins TRBV19 and TRBJ1-2; D possibly corresponds to TRBD1 (5 bases). CDR3 length: 13 residues. Germline V gene sequence: CDR1 LNHDA, CDR2 SQIVND (reference sequence). Trimming removed 4 bases at V and 4 bases at J, with 10 bases between. CDR3 amino acids: CASSRQGPYGYTF. CDR3 sequence (DNA): TGTGCCAGTAGTAGGCAGGGCCCCTATGGCTACACCTTC. The full variable domain, its missing parts supplied by reference TRBV19 and TRBJ1-2, is DGGITQSPKYLFRKEGQNVTLSCEQNLNHDAMYWYRQDPGQGLRLIYYSQIVNDFQKGDIAEGYSVSREKKESFPLTVTSAQKNPTAFYLCASSRQGPYGYTFGSGTRLTVV.

This chain links TRBV5-6 with TRBJ2-5, with D possibly matching TRBD2 (5 bases). CDR3 length equals 13 residues. V was trimmed by 6 bases and J by 5 bases, leaving 14 bases between them. Germline V gives CDR1 SGHDT, CDR2 YYEEEE. CDR3 sequence: CASNFGVTETQYF. The CDR3 DNA reads as TGTGCCAGCAATTTCGGGGTCACGGAGACCCAGTACTTC.

V usage is TRBV6-1 and J usage is TRBJ1-1; the D gene is possibly TRBD1 (5 bases). Trimming took off 6 bases at V and 10 bases at J, with 12 bases between the two ends. Looked up from germline, CDR1 is MNHNS and CDR2 is SASEGT. The CDR3 totals 11 residues. CDR3 sequence: CASRWQGTAFF. The CDR3 nucleotides read TGTGCCAGCAGATGGCAGGGAACAGCTTTCTTT.

This rearrangement joins TRBV29-1 to TRBJ1-6; the D gene is possibly TRBD1 (5 bases). Germline CDR1 reads SQVTM; CDR2 reads ANQGSEA. With 8 bases removed from V and 11 bases from J, the gap between germline ends came to 25 bases. The CDR3 spans 15 residues. The CDR3 is CSPDRRGTGGPPLHF. Here the CDR3 DNA reads TGCAGCCCGGACCGGCGGGGCACTGGAGGGCCACCCCTCCACTTT.

J is TRBJ2-2 and V is TRBV27; tentative D call: TRBD1 (6 bases). The V end lost 9 bases, the J end lost 5 bases, and 16 bases lay between the germline ends. Per germline, CDR1 MNHEY and CDR2 SMNVEV (reference sequence). CDR3 length: 14 residues. The chain's CDR3 is CASSLLGGTGELFF. In nucleotides, the CDR3 is TGTGCCAGTAGCCTCCTAGGGGGTACCGGGGAGCTGTTTTTT.

The chain recombines TRBV5-4 with TRBJ2-1; 12 bases match TRBD2. The length of the CDR3 is 15 residues. CDR1 and CDR2 from the germline V gene are SGHNT and YYREEE (reference sequence). V was clipped by 5 bases and J by 5 bases; unmatched bases: 5. CDR3 region: CASRFRLAGDNEQFF. CDR3 in DNA: TGTGCCAGCAGATTCCGACTAGCGGGAGACAATGAGCAGTTCTTC.

This chain uses TRBV28 with TRBJ2-2, with TRBD2 identical over 10 bases. The germline V gene has CDR1 MDHEN and CDR2 SYDVKM. This CDR3 spans 20 amino acids. V dropped 6 bases and J dropped 3; count of bases not matched to a gene: 19. The chain's CDR3 is CASSSYHPRGLAEDTGELFF. Written as DNA, the CDR3 is TGTGCCAGCAGCTCTTATCACCCTAGAGGACTAGCGGAGGACACCGGGGAGCTGTTTTTT.

Only one count was recorded for this clone. The chain has TRBV5-1 and TRBJ2-5; 10 bases align to TRBD2. The V gene end was trimmed by 1 base and the J gene end by 4 bases; junction bases not matched to a gene: 1. Per the germline V gene, CDR1 is SGHRS and CDR2 is YFSETQ. The CDR3 runs 14 residues. DNA for the CDR3: TGCGCCAGCAGCTTGCGGACTAGCGGAGAGACCCAGTACTTC. Encoded protein: CASSLRTSGETQYF.

The V gene is TRBV6-1, the J gene TRBJ2-7; TRBD1 is a possible D gene (5 bases). The CDR3 has 14 residues. CDR1 and CDR2 from the germline V gene are MNHNS and SASEGT. Trimming shortened V by 7 bases and J by 3 bases, and 16 bases separated the two germline ends. The CDR3 loop reads CASTRAGSYYEQYF. The CDR3 coding sequence is TGTGCCAGCACCAGGGCAGGGTCCTACTACGAGCAGTACTTC.

The chain combines TRBV5-1 with TRBJ1-1; D perhaps matches TRBD1 (5 bases). Germline lookup yields CDR1 SGHRS and CDR2 YFSETQ. The V gene lost 4 bases and the J gene lost 0 bases, with 10 bases spanning the gap. The CDR3 runs 14 residues. The CDR3, as DNA: TGCGCCAGCAGCCAGGGCCCAGTGAACACTGAAGCTTTCTTT. Translated, it gives CASSQGPVNTEAFF.

The chain couples TRBV5-1 to TRBJ2-5; 10 bases are a match to TRBD2. V trimming: 5 bases; J trimming: 1 base; junction bases outside the gene matches: 2. The CDR3 extends over 14 amino acids. CDR1 is SGHRS and CDR2 is YFSETQ in the germline V gene. This CDR3 reads CASRIAGGQETQYF. CDR3 bases: TGCGCCAGCAGAATAGCGGGAGGCCAAGAGACCCAGTACTTC.

This chain uses TRBV4-1 with TRBJ2-4; TRBD2 might be the D (7 bases). This CDR3 spans 16 amino acids. The V gene's germline CDR1 is MGHRA and CDR2 YSYEKL. V shed 5 bases and J shed 0 bases, with 14 bases lying between them. Here the CDR3 reads CASSSTGRGAKNIQYF. The CDR3 DNA is TGCGCCAGCAGCTCTACAGGGAGGGGAGCCAAAAACATTCAGTACTTC.

This chain uses TRBV4-1 with TRBJ2-1, with 9 bases aligning to TRBD1. The germline CDR1 and CDR2 sequences are MGHRA and YSYEKL. Trimming took 1 base from V and 6 from J; bases not matched to a gene: 16. This CDR3 is built from 19 residues. CDR3 protein: CASSQVRQGWTGEGNEQFF. The CDR3 bases are TGCGCCAGCAGCCAAGTGAGGCAGGGATGGACAGGGGAAGGCAATGAGCAGTTCTTC.

The chain combines TRBV29-1 with TRBJ1-2; D is perhaps TRBD1 (5 bases). The ends were cut back, 0 bases at V and 2 bases at J, with 13 bases in the middle. Germline CDR1 and CDR2: SQVTM and ANQGSEA. This CDR3 is built from 15 residues. This CDR3 is CSVEDPTEINYGYTF. In nucleotides, the CDR3 is TGCAGCGTTGAAGACCCGACAGAGATAAACTATGGCTACACCTTC.